This is a list of T cell receptor beta chains from one sample in a study of identical twins. TCRdb redid the calling of the 5' RACE reads with MiXCR, one entry per CDR3 protein. The table lists approximately 230,000 distinct CDR3 sequences, roughly 13% of them singletons. Sequenced sample: memory (CD45RO+) T cells sorted from blood. The receptors stem from a woman aged 18-29 years in good health. Both conserved end residues are part of each CDR3. D genes are given only for firm matches. For some rows the clone size is stated as once, few or many, or as a class when expanded; others skip it.

>TRBJ2-5|TRBD1|many|TRBV3-1
CASSRDREETQYF
TGTGCCAGCAGCCGCGACAGGGAAGAGACCCAGTACTTC
>TRBJ2-1|.|.|TRBV20-1
CSASGGVGGNEQFF
TGCAGTGCTAGTGGTGGTGTGGGCGGCAATGAGCAGTTCTTC
>TRBJ1-5|.|.|TRBV10-3
CAIATNPGETQHF
TGTGCCATCGCCACAAACCCAGGCGAGACCCAGCATTTT
>TRBJ2-1|TRBD2|few|TRBV18
CASSPSGSRFEQFF
TGTGCCAGCTCACCGAGCGGGAGTAGATTTGAGCAGTTCTTC
>TRBJ2-5|TRBD2|.|TRBV5-1
CASSLASGGTQETQYF
TGCGCCAGCAGCTTGGCTAGCGGGGGGACCCAAGAGACCCAGTACTTC
>TRBJ2-2|.|.|TRBV11-2
CASSRDRTTGELFF
TGTGCCAGCAGCCGGGACCGGACTACCGGGGAGCTGTTTTTT
>TRBJ2-3|TRBD1|many|TRBV5-1
CASSGTGGTDTQYF
TGTGCCAGCAGTGGGACAGGGGGCACAGATACGCAGTATTTT
>TRBJ2-3|.|many|TRBV9
CASSRQQGDTQYF
TGTGCCAGCAGTCGACAACAGGGAGATACGCAGTATTTT
>TRBJ2-2|TRBD1|.|TRBV6-2/TRBV6-3
CASRYRGHTGELFF
TGTGCCAGCAGATACAGGGGCCACACCGGGGAGCTGTTTTTT
>TRBJ2-3|TRBD2|.|TRBV20-1
CSALLAGTDTQYF
TGCAGTGCTCTTCTAGCGGGAACAGATACGCAGTATTTT
>TRBJ2-1|.|.|TRBV5-8
CASSPVPRYEQFF
TGTGCCAGCAGCCCCGTGCCTCGCTATGAGCAGTTCTTC
>TRBJ2-1|.|.|TRBV20-1
CSARVHNEQFF
TGCAGTGCTAGAGTGCACAATGAGCAGTTCTTC
>TRBJ2-4|.|.|TRBV20-1
CSATQTGTNIQYF
TGCAGTGCTACCCAGACAGGAACAAACATTCAGTACTTC
>TRBJ1-2|TRBD1|.|TRBV11-2
CASSSEVRTGNNYGYTF
TGTGCCAGCAGCTCAGAGGTCAGGACAGGGAACAACTATGGCTACACCTTC
>TRBJ1-1|TRBD1|few|TRBV7-9
CASSFSQQQGSFF
TGTGCCAGCAGCTTTAGCCAACAACAGGGGTCTTTCTTT
>TRBJ2-3|.|many|TRBV27
CASRGGNTDTQYF
TGTGCCAGCAGAGGTGGTAACACAGATACGCAGTATTTT
>TRBJ2-5|TRBD2|.|TRBV10-2
CASRRTRNVETQYF
TGCGCCAGCAGGCGGACTAGGAACGTAGAGACCCAGTACTTC
>TRBJ2-3|.|.|TRBV11-3
CASRPGARADTQYF
TGTGCCAGCAGACCGGGAGCCCGCGCAGATACGCAGTATTTT
>TRBJ2-7|TRBD1|few|TRBV15
CATSVEGQGSYEQYF
TGTGCCACCAGCGTCGAAGGACAGGGCTCCTACGAGCAGTACTTC
>TRBJ2-1|TRBD2|.|TRBV19
CASSMGRETYNEQFF
TGTGCCAGTAGTATGGGGCGGGAGACCTACAATGAGCAGTTCTTC
>TRBJ2-2|TRBD2|.|TRBV5-4
CASSQSTSDGELFF
TGTGCCAGCAGCCAATCGACTAGCGATGGGGAGCTGTTTTTT
>TRBJ1-5|.|many|TRBV20-1
CSARGDGTVSNQPQHF
TGCAGTGCTAGGGGGGACGGCACAGTGAGCAATCAGCCCCAGCATTTT
>TRBJ2-2|TRBD1|few|TRBV3-1
CASSHSDRDSGELFF
TGTGCCAGCAGCCACAGCGACAGGGACAGCGGGGAGCTGTTTTTT
>TRBJ2-2|.|.|TRBV11-1
CASSTTNRGAGHTGELFF
TGTGCCAGCAGTACCACCAATCGGGGCGCCGGTCATACCGGGGAGCTGTTTTTT
>TRBJ1-6|.|few|TRBV3-1
CASSKEGTNSPLHF
TGTGCCAGCAGCAAAGAGGGAACTAATTCACCCCTCCACTTT
>TRBJ1-1|.|.|TRBV29-1
CSVEVTAARYTEAFF
TGCAGCGTTGAAGTGACAGCGGCGAGGTACACTGAAGCTTTCTTT
>TRBJ2-5|TRBD2|few|TRBV20-1
CSAPPPGLAVKETQYF
TGCAGTGCTCCTCCCCCCGGACTAGCGGTAAAAGAGACCCAGTACTTC
>TRBJ2-2|.|.|TRBV7-9
CASSFDRNTGELFF
TGTGCCAGCAGCTTCGACAGAAACACCGGGGAGCTGTTTTTT
>TRBJ2-2|TRBD2|.|TRBV9
CASSVLAGIAYTGELFF
TGTGCCAGCAGCGTACTAGCGGGAATCGCATACACCGGGGAGCTGTTTTTT
>TRBJ2-7|.|few|TRBV7-2
CASSLLISASSYEQYF
TGTGCCAGCAGCTTACTGATCTCGGCTAGCTCCTACGAGCAGTACTTC
>TRBJ2-3|TRBD1|.|TRBV10-3
CAISGSGTGVTDTQYF
TGTGCCATCAGTGGTTCCGGGACAGGGGTCACAGATACGCAGTATTTT
>TRBJ2-2|TRBD1|few|TRBV6-1
CASSRQGSTGELFF
TGTGCCAGCAGTCGACAGGGATCCACCGGGGAGCTGTTTTTT
>TRBJ1-5|.|few|TRBV28
CASSPTEGLAPQHF
TGTGCCAGCAGCCCCACCGAGGGACTGGCGCCCCAGCATTTT
>TRBJ1-6|TRBD1|.|TRBV12-3/TRBV12-4
CASSPGGHSPLHF
TGTGCCAGCAGTCCAGGGGGGCATTCACCCCTCCACTTT
>TRBJ2-3|.|many|TRBV5-1
CASSLEAVTDTQYF
TGCGCCAGCAGCTTGGAGGCCGTAACAGATACGCAGTATTTT
>TRBJ1-1|.|many|TRBV7-2
CASSFSKFEAFF
TGTGCCAGCAGCTTTTCAAAGTTTGAAGCTTTCTTT
>TRBJ2-1|TRBD2|.|TRBV12-3/TRBV12-4
CASSPQWRGADNEQFF
TGTGCCAGCAGCCCCCAATGGCGGGGGGCCGACAATGAGCAGTTCTTC
>TRBJ2-3|.|many|TRBV5-1
CASSLATGNTDTQYF
TGCGCCAGCAGCCTCGCGACAGGCAACACAGATACGCAGTATTTT
>TRBJ1-5|.|.|TRBV20-1
CSGTGINNQPQHF
TGCAGTGGTACAGGGATCAACAATCAGCCCCAGCATTTT
>TRBJ2-7|TRBD2|.|TRBV4-2
CASSQETGGAYEQYF
TGTGCCAGCAGCCAAGAGACGGGGGGGGCCTACGAGCAGTACTTC
>TRBJ2-3|TRBD1|.|TRBV18
CASSPSQGEFTDTQYF
TGTGCCAGCTCACCATCACAGGGGGAATTTACAGATACGCAGTATTTT
>TRBJ2-1|.|few|TRBV12-3/TRBV12-4
CASSRFNEQFF
TGTGCCAGCAGTAGATTCAATGAGCAGTTCTTC
>TRBJ2-3|.|.|TRBV5-1
CASSPNSGVDTQYF
TGCGCCAGCAGCCCGAACTCAGGGGTGGATACGCAGTATTTT
>TRBJ2-5|.|.|TRBV27
CASSWGRSGQETQYF
TGTGCCAGCAGTTGGGGCCGGTCGGGCCAAGAGACCCAGTACTTC
>TRBJ2-7|.|.|TRBV5-1
CASSQGFGEQYF
TGCGCCAGCAGCCAGGGGTTCGGCGAGCAGTACTTC
>TRBJ2-3|.|few|TRBV12-3/TRBV12-4
CASTPTEARVTDTQYF
TGTGCCAGCACTCCCACGGAGGCCAGGGTCACAGATACGCAGTATTTT
>TRBJ2-1|TRBD2|.|TRBV7-9
CASRPLAGASFF
TGTGCCAGCAGGCCGCTAGCGGGAGCAAGCTTCTTC
>TRBJ1-2|TRBD1|few|TRBV6-1
CASSPGTGLHGYTF
TGTGCCAGCAGTCCCGGGACAGGGCTCCATGGCTACACCTTC
>TRBJ2-1|TRBD2|.|TRBV6-2/TRBV6-3
CASRGLAGGPNEQFF
TGTGCCAGCAGGGGACTAGCGGGAGGGCCCAATGAGCAGTTCTTC
>TRBJ2-5|TRBD2|.|TRBV20-1
CSAVLAGVQETQYF
TGCAGTGCTGTCCTAGCGGGAGTACAAGAGACCCAGTACTTC
>TRBJ2-2|.|.|TRBV1
CTSSQDRAENTGELFF
TGCACCAGCAGCCAAGACCGGGCGGAGAACACCGGGGAGCTGTTTTTT
>TRBJ2-3|TRBD2|many|TRBV5-6
CASSLRISGSADTQYF
TGTGCCAGCAGCCTCCGAATTAGCGGGAGCGCAGATACGCAGTATTTT